The next 24 T cell receptor beta chains were all read from a single sample in a study of shared clonotypes between healthy human individuals. Sequenced by immunoSEQ multiplex PCR; TCRdb stores in-frame clones only, minus some. Seen here are about 2.4 million clones, approximately 90% observed once, and the top ten hold around 0.14%. Sequenced: naive CD4+ T cells sorted from blood. As for subset: CD45RA+ positively selected. The receptor set was obtained from a man aged 18 to 35 in good health.

The chain uses TRBV6-5 and TRBJ2-1, with 11 bases lining up with TRBD1. The germline gives CDR1 MNHEY, CDR2 SVGAGI. The CDR3 loop spans 14 amino acids. V trimming: 10 bases; J trimming: 7 bases; junction bases outside the gene matches: 9. The CDR3 region is CATDRGTGGNEQFF. As DNA, the CDR3 is TGTGCCACCGACCGCGGGACAGGGGGAAATGAGCAGTTCTTC.

This chain links TRBV7-2 with TRBJ1-5; D is uncertain. The ends were cut back, 6 bases at V and 6 bases at J, with 9 bases in the middle. The germline V gene has CDR1 SGHTA and CDR2 FQGNSA. The CDR3 extends over 12 amino acids. The CDR3 here is CASSISGQPQHF. CDR3 coding DNA: TGTGCCAGCAGTATATCCGGTCAGCCCCAGCATTTT.

The chain uses TRBV5-1 and TRBJ1-6, with D tentatively TRBD1 (6 bases). There are 17 residues in the CDR3. Germline-derived CDR1 and CDR2 are SGHRS and YFSETQ. Deletions cut 0 bases from V and 7 bases from J, with 17 bases between. The CDR3 region is CASSLEGLGQRNSPLHF. The CDR3 nucleotides read TGCGCCAGCAGCTTGGAGGGCCTCGGACAGAGAAATTCACCCCTCCACTTT.

This sequence joins TRBV5-1 and TRBJ2-2; TRBD2 is a possible D gene (6 bases). V shed 3 bases and J shed 0 bases, with 9 bases lying between them. In germline, CDR1 is SGHRS, CDR2 YFSETQ. The CDR3 sequence is 15 residues long. The CDR3 spells CASSWGEANTGELFF. The CDR3 DNA reads as TGCGCCAGCAGCTGGGGGGAAGCGAACACCGGGGAGCTGTTTTTT.

This clone was counted once. The DNA for the CDR3 is TGTGCCAGCAGTGCCTCGACAACTAGTGGTGAAAAACTGTTTTTT. It encodes CASSASTTSGEKLFF. The V call is TRBV6-4, the J call TRBJ1-4; D not certain. This CDR3 is built from 15 residues. The V end was cut by 4 bases, the J end by 7 bases, with 16 bases between. Germline CDR1 MRHNA, CDR2 SNTAGT.

This chain links TRBV18 with TRBJ2-1, with TRBD1 matching 9 bases. After removal of 2 bases from V and 9 bases from J, the junction contained 8 bases not matched to a gene. The CDR3 is made up of 15 amino acids. Per germline, CDR1 KGHSH and CDR2 LQKENI. In DNA, the CDR3 is TGTGCCAGCTCACCAGGGACAGGGTATCGGAGTGAGCAGTTCTTC. This codes for CASSPGTGYRSEQFF.

A note on this clone: This sample includes further DNA sequences coding for the same CDR3. The CDR3 reads CASSLGLSTDTQYF. The CDR3 coding sequence is TGTGCCAGCAGCTTAGGCTTAAGCACAGATACGCAGTATTTT. The rearrangement uses TRBV7-3 and TRBJ2-3; D ambiguous. The ends were cut back, 2 bases at V and 0 bases at J, with 6 bases in the middle. The CDR3 sequence is 14 residues long. Germline assignment: CDR1 SGHTA and CDR2 FQGTGA.

The rearrangement uses TRBV11-2 and TRBJ2-4, with D perhaps TRBD1 (6 bases). Germline CDR1 and CDR2: SGHAT and FQNNGV. This CDR3 has 16 residues. V was trimmed by 5 bases and J by 6 bases, leaving 20 bases between them. CDR3 sequence (DNA): TGTGCCAGCAGCAAACAGGGTCAGGGGATCCCAAACATTCAGTACTTC. As protein: CASSKQGQGIPNIQYF.

This rearrangement joins TRBV6-5 to TRBJ2-7, with 9 bases matching TRBD1. Germline loops: CDR1 MNHEY, CDR2 SVGAGI. CDR3 length: 14 residues. The J segment lost 4 bases and the V segment lost 2 bases, leaving 3 bases of the junction unmatched. The CDR3 bases are TGTGCCAGCAGTTACGGGACAGGGCGTTACGAGCAGTACTTC. Its translation: CASSYGTGRYEQYF.

V gene TRBV30 combines with J gene TRBJ1-4; D gene unclear. The CDR3 contains 12 residues. Germline assignment: CDR1 GTSNPN and CDR2 SVGIG (reference sequence). V dropped 4 bases and J dropped 6 bases, with 9 bases sitting between them. In DNA, the CDR3 is TGTGCCTGGAAAGGGTCTTATGAAAAACTGTTTTTT. It yields the protein CAWKGSYEKLFF.

The rearrangement links TRBV7-8 to TRBJ2-2; D remains unclear. The CDR3 has 15 residues. Trimming shortened V by 4 bases and J by 5 bases, and 14 bases separated the two germline ends. Germline CDR1 and CDR2: SGHVS and FQNEAQ. The CDR3 DNA sequence: TGTGCCAGCAGCTCTACCGGTGGAAGTACCGGGGAGCTGTTTTTT. This codes for CASSSTGGSTGELFF.

This clone was detected only once. The gene calls are TRBV30 and TRBJ2-1; TRBD2 is a possible D gene (6 bases). V was trimmed by 3 bases and J by 7 bases, leaving 16 bases between them. The CDR3 spans 14 residues. The germline CDR1 and CDR2 sequences are GTSNPN and SVGIG (reference sequence). The CDR3 here is CAWSRDSLRNEQFF. In DNA, the CDR3 is TGTGCCTGGAGCCGGGACTCCCTTAGGAATGAGCAGTTCTTC.

The V and J genes are TRBV7-7 and TRBJ2-2, with a possible D match to TRBD2 (6 bases). Germline CDR1 reads SSHAT; CDR2 reads FNYEAQ (reference sequence). The CDR3 extends over 16 amino acids. The DNA for the CDR3 is TGTGCTAGCGGTTCGACGGTGACTAGTCCCCCCGGGGAGCTGTTTTTT. It specifies CASGSTVTSPPGELFF.

The rearrangement links TRBV6-5 to TRBJ2-3, with 9 bases that match TRBD2. Trimming took 2 bases from V and 5 from J; bases not matched to a gene: 5. The CDR3 covers 15 residues. Germline V CDR1 and CDR2: MNHEY, SVGAGI. Here the CDR3 reads CASSYGAGGGDTQYF. The CDR3 DNA is TGTGCCAGCAGTTACGGGGCGGGAGGGGGAGATACGCAGTATTTT.

V and J are TRBV5-1 and TRBJ2-7; TRBD1 agrees at 9 bases. This CDR3 comprises 14 residues. The V and J ends lost 4 bases and 3 bases, in that order; junction bases with no gene match: 5. The germline CDR1 and CDR2 sequences are SGHRS and YFSETQ. In DNA form, the CDR3 reads TGCGCCAGCAGCACCGACAGGGGGGTCTACGAGCAGTACTTC. It specifies CASSTDRGVYEQYF.

The rearrangement uses TRBV4-2 and TRBJ1-4, with no clear D. The germline V gene has CDR1 LGHNA and CDR2 YNFKEQ. The CDR3 runs to 15 residues. The V end lost 0 bases, the J end lost 4 bases, and 9 bases lay between the germline ends. The CDR3 region is CASSQDGSGNEKLFF. The CDR3 DNA sequence: TGTGCCAGCAGCCAAGACGGGTCAGGTAATGAAAAACTGTTTTTT.

The chain uses TRBV19 and TRBJ2-1; no firm D call. CDR1 is LNHDA and CDR2 is SQIVND in the germline V gene (reference sequence). This CDR3 is built from 14 residues. Trimming took 1 base from V and 9 from J, leaving 13 bases between them. CDR3 DNA: TGTGCCAGTAGTATAGTTAATAGCATCAGTGAGCAGTTCTTC. It yields the protein CASSIVNSISEQFF.

This chain uses TRBV30 with TRBJ2-6; 10 nucleotides agree with TRBD1. V lost 5 bases, J lost 3 bases, and 7 bases stayed unmatched. This CDR3 comprises 16 residues. Germline V CDR1 and CDR2: GTSNPN, SVGIG (reference sequence). Here the CDR3 DNA reads TGTGCCTGGGCTCCGGGACAGGGGAATGGGGCCAACGTCCTGACTTTC. It translates to CAWAPGQGNGANVLTF.

V gene TRBV7-6 combines with J gene TRBJ2-3; 8 positions match TRBD2. The CDR3 loop spans 14 amino acids. J gave up 2 bases and V 8 bases, and 6 bases lay outside the gene matches. Germline V gene sequence: CDR1 SGHVS, CDR2 FNYEAQ. CDR3 DNA sequence: TGTGCCAGCCGGATAGCGGGGAACACAGATACGCAGTATTTT. This translates into CASRIAGNTDTQYF.

The rearrangement uses TRBV7-2 and TRBJ1-1; the match to TRBD1 covers 9 bases. V lost 4 bases, J lost 3 bases, and 6 bases stayed unmatched. Germline lookup yields CDR1 SGHTA and CDR2 FQGNSA. The CDR3 is made up of 15 amino acids. CDR3: CASSWGDRDDTEAFF. The CDR3, as DNA: TGTGCCAGCAGCTGGGGGGACAGGGACGACACTGAAGCTTTCTTT.

Of note for this clone: The sample holds other DNA sequences that translate to the same CDR3. The chain couples TRBV6-5 to TRBJ2-7; D is unclear. Germline loops: CDR1 MNHEY, CDR2 SVGAGI. This CDR3 is 13 amino acids long. V was clipped by 3 bases and J by 2 bases, with 8 bases between them. CDR3 DNA: TGTGCCAGCAGTTATAGACGGGCCTACGAGCAGTACTTC. It yields the protein CASSYRRAYEQYF.

The rearrangement uses TRBV5-1 and TRBJ2-2; 15 bases align to TRBD2. From germline, CDR1 is SGHRS and CDR2 YFSETQ. The CDR3 length is 19 residues. J gave up 6 bases and V 0 bases, and 9 bases lay outside the gene matches. The CDR3 nucleotides read TGCGCCAGCAGCTTGGATGGGACTAGCGGGAGGAGAAAGGCCGGGGAGCTGTTTTTT. This gives the protein CASSLDGTSGRRKAGELFF.

This clone was picked up one time. The CDR3: CASSAGGADTQYF. CDR3 DNA: TGCGCCAGCAGCGCCGGGGGGGCAGATACGCAGTATTTT. The V call is TRBV5-1, the J call TRBJ2-3; TRBD2 matches at 8 bases. The trim removed 4 bases at V and 4 bases at J, leaving 2 bases unmatched. The germline V gene has CDR1 SGHRS and CDR2 YFSETQ. The CDR3 contains 13 residues.

Here the CDR3 reads CASSQQSFTDTQYF. Written as DNA, the CDR3 is TGCGCCAGCAGCCAACAGTCTTTCACAGATACGCAGTATTTT. The chain is built from TRBV4-3 and TRBJ2-3, with unresolved D. The CDR3 runs 14 residues. Trimming took off 2 bases at V and 2 bases at J, with 8 bases between the two ends. Per the germline V gene, CDR1 is LGHNA and CDR2 is YSLEER.